The 5 T cell receptor beta chains given below trace back to one sample, sequenced in a study of Tregs in tolerant kidney transplant recipients (dated by TCRdb to between 2018 and 2020). The library was prepared using the immunoSEQ multiplex PCR assay. Held by TCRdb, this immuneACCESS table contains in-frame sequences only and omits some clones. Under half of the omission traces to an unresolved V gene where checked; the cause of the rest is unknown. The sample contains over 60,000 clones, 95% to 98% of them found a single time. The ten largest clones capture 0.55% to 0.6% of the sample. Reading the label with the study, this specimen's time point is: blood sample drawn before combined kidney and bone marrow transplant. The material sequenced was CD4+ T cells from blood, taken before the transplant. Receptor source: a human donor who received a combined kidney and bone marrow transplant.

This chain connects TRBV5-4 to TRBJ2-1, with D maybe TRBD1 (6 bases). V lost 2 bases and J 10 bases, leaving 16 bases between the germline ends. The CDR3 spans 14 residues. Germline loops: CDR1 SGHNT, CDR2 YYREEE (reference sequence). The CDR3 spells CASSFLQGSGEQFF. The CDR3 nucleotides read TGTGCCAGCAGCTTCCTACAGGGTTCTGGGGAGCAGTTCTTC. Drawing the rest from reference TRBV5-4 and TRBJ2-1, the complete variable domain is ETGVTQSPTHLIKTRGQQVTLRCSSQSGHNTVSWYQQALGQGPQFIFQYYREEENGRGNFPPRFSGLQFPNYSSELNVNALELDDSALYLCASSFLQGSGEQFFGPGTRLTVL.

The V and J genes are TRBV19 and TRBJ1-1; D might be TRBD1 (6 bases). The CDR3 contains 13 residues. The germline V and J ends were trimmed by 10 bases and 3 bases, with 15 bases remaining between them. Per germline, CDR1 LNHDA and CDR2 SQIVND (reference sequence). The CDR3 DNA reads TGTGCCACCCGACAGGCCGATTACACTGAAGCTTTCTTT. Translated: CATRQADYTEAFF.

This clone was recorded only once. V gene TRBV29-1 combines with J gene TRBJ2-5; TRBD2 might be the D (6 bases). The CDR3 runs to 14 residues. Germline V gene lookup returns CDR1 SQVTM and CDR2 ANQGSEA. The ends were cut back, 5 bases at V and 2 bases at J, with 15 bases in the middle. Here the CDR3 reads CSVSRLGGQETQYF. The CDR3 nucleotides read TGCAGCGTTAGTAGACTAGGAGGACAAGAGACCCAGTACTTC.

V and J are TRBV10-3 and TRBJ1-2, with a weak D call TRBD1 (5 bases). Trimming pared 0 bases from V and 4 bases from J, leaving 12 bases between. Germline CDR1 reads ENHRY; CDR2 reads SYGVKD. This CDR3 comprises 15 residues. The CDR3 DNA follows: TGTGCCATCAGTGAGTCGACGGGGGTGAGCTATGGCTACACCTTC. It translates to CAISESTGVSYGYTF.

The gene calls are TRBV7-2 and TRBJ2-1; 11 nucleotides match TRBD2. Germline CDR1 reads SGHTA; CDR2 reads FQGNSA. This CDR3 is built from 15 residues. J was trimmed by 3 bases and V by 3 bases; bases with no gene match: 1. This CDR3 is CASSLGLAVYNEQFF. The CDR3 DNA reads TGTGCCAGCAGCTTGGGACTAGCGGTCTACAATGAGCAGTTCTTC.